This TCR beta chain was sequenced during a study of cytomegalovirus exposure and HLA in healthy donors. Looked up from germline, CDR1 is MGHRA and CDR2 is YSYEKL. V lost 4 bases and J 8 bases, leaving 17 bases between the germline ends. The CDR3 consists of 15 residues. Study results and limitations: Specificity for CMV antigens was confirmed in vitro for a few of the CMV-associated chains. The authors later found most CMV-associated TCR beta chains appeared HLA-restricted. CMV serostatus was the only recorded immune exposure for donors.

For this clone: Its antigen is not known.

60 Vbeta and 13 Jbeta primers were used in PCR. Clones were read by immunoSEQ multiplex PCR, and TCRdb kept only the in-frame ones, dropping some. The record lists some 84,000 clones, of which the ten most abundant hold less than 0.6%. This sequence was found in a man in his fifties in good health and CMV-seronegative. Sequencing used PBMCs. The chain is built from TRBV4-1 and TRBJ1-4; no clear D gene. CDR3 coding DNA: TGCGCCAGCAGCCGCCAGTGGGTGCGGAAAGAAAAACTGTTTTTT. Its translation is CASSRQWVRKEKLFF.